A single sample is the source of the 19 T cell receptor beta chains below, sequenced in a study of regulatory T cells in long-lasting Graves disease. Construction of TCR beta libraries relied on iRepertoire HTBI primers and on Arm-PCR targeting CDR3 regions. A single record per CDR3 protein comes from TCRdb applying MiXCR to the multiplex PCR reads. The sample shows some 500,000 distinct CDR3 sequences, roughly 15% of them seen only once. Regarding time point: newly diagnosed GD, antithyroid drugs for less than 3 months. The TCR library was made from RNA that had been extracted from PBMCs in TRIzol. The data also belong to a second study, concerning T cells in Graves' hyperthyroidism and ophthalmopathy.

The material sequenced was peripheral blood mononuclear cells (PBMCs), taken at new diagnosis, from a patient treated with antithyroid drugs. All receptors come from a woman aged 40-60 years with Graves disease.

CDR3 in DNA: TGCAGTGCTAGCCAGGGGACCTACGAGCAGTACTTC. As protein: CSASQGTYEQYF. The chain is built from TRBV20-1 and TRBJ2-7, with D maybe TRBD1 (6 bases). Germline lookup yields CDR1 DFQATT and CDR2 SNEGSKA (reference sequence). This CDR3 has 12 residues. Trimming took off 3 bases at V and 2 bases at J, with 8 bases between the two ends.

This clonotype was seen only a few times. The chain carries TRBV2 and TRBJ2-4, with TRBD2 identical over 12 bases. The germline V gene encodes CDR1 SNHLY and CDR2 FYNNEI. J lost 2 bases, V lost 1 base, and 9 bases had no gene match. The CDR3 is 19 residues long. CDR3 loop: CASSEEASGGARPKNIQYF. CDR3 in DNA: TGTGCCAGCAGTGAAGAGGCTAGCGGGGGGGCGAGGCCCAAAAACATTCAGTACTTC.

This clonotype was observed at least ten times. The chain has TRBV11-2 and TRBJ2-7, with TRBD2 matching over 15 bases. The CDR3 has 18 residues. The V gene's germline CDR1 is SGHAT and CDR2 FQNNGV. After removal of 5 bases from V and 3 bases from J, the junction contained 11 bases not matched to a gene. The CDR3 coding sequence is TGTGCCAGCAGCGCGGCGGTGGGACTAGCGGGGGGTGACTACGAGCAGTACTTC. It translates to CASSAAVGLAGGDYEQYF.

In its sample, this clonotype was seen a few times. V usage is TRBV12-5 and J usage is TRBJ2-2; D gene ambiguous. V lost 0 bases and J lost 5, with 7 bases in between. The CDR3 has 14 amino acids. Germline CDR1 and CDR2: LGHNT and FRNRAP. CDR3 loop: CASGLVGATGELFF. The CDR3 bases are TGTGCTAGTGGTTTGGTAGGAGCAACCGGGGAGCTGTTTTTT.

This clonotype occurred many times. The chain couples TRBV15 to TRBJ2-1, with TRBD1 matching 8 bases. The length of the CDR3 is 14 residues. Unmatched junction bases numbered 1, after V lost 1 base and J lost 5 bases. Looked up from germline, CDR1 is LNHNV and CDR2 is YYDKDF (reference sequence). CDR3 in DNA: TGTGCCACCAGCAGAGTACAGGGGGACAATGAGCAGTTCTTC. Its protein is CATSRVQGDNEQFF.

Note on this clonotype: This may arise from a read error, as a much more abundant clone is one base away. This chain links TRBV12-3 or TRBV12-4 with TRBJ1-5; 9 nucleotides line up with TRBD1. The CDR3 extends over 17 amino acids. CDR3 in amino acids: CASSLGTGVLPNQPRHF. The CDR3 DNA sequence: TGTGCCAGCAGTTTAGGGACAGGGGTCCTCCCCAATCAGCCCCGGCATTTT.

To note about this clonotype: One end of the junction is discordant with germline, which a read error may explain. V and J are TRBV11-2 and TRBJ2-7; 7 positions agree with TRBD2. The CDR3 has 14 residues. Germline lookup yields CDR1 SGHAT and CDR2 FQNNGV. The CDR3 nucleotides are TGTGCCACCAGCGGGACCCCTAGCTCCTACGAGCAGTACTTC. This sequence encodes CATSGTPSSYEQYF.

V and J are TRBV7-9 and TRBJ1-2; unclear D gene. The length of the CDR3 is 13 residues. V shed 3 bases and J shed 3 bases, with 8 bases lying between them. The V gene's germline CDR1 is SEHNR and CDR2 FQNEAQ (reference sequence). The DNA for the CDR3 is TGTGCCAGCAGCTTGAGTACGTACTATGGCTACACCTTC. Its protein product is CASSLSTYYGYTF.

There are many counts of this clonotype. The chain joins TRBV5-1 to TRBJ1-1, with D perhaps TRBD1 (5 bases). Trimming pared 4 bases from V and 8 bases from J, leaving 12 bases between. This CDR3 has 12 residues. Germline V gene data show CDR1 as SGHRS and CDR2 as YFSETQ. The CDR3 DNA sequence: TGCGCCAGCAGCGACGGACACCTCGAAGCTTTCTTT. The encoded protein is CASSDGHLEAFF.

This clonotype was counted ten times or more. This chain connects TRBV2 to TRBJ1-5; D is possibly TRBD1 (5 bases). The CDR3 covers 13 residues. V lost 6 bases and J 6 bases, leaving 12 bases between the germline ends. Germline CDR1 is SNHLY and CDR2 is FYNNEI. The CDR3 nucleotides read TGTGCCAGCAGCGAGGGGAGTAGTCAGCCCCAGCATTTT. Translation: CASSEGSSQPQHF.

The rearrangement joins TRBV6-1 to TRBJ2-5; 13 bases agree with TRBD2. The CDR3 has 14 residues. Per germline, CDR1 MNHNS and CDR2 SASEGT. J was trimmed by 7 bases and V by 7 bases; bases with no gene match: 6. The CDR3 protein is CASTGLAGWGTQYF. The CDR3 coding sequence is TGTGCCAGCACGGGACTAGCGGGGTGGGGGACCCAGTACTTC.

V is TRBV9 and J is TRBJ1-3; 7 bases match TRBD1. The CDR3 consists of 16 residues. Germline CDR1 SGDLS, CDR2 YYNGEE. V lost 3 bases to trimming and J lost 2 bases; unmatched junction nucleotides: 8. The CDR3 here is CASSGLRDSTGNTIYF. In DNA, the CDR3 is TGTGCCAGCAGCGGGCTCCGGGACAGCACTGGAAACACCATATATTTT.

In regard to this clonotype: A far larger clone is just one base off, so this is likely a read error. The CDR3: CASSERTGGNEQFF. The CDR3, as DNA: TGTGCCAGCAGTGAACGGACAGGGGGCAACGAGCAGTTCTTC. The chain employs TRBV2 and TRBJ2-1, with 11 bases identical to TRBD1. V was clipped by 2 bases and J by 10 bases; unmatched bases: 4. Germline lookup yields CDR1 SNHLY and CDR2 FYNNEI. The CDR3 has 14 residues.

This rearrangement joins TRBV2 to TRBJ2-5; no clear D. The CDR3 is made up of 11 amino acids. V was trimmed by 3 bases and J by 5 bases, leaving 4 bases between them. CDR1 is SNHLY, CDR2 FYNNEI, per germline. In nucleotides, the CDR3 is TGTGCCAGCAGTGATACTGAGACCCAGTACTTC. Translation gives CASSDTETQYF.

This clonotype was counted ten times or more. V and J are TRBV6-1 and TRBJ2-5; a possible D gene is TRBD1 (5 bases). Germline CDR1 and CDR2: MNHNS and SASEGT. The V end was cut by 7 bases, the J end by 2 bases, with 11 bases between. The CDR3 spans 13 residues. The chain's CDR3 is CASNLRQQETQYF. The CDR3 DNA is TGTGCCAGCAACCTTAGACAGCAAGAGACCCAGTACTTC.

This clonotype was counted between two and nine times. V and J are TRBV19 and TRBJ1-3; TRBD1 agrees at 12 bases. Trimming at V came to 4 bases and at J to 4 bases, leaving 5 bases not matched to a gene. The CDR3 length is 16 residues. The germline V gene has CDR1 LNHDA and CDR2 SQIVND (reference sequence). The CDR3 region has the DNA TGTGCCAGTAGTACCGGGACAGGGGGCTTCGGAAACACCATATATTTT. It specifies CASSTGTGGFGNTIYF. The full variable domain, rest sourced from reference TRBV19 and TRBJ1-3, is DGGITQSPKYLFRKEGQNVTLSCEQNLNHDAMYWYRQDPGQGLRLIYYSQIVNDFQKGDIAEGYSVSREKKESFPLTVTSAQKNPTAFYLCASSTGTGGFGNTIYFGEGSWLTVV.

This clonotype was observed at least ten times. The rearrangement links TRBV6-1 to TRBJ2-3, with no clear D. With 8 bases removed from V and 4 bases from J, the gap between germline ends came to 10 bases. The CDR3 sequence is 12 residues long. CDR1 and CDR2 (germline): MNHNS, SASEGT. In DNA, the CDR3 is TGTGCCAGCGGACGTGTCCCAGATACGCAGTATTTT. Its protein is CASGRVPDTQYF.

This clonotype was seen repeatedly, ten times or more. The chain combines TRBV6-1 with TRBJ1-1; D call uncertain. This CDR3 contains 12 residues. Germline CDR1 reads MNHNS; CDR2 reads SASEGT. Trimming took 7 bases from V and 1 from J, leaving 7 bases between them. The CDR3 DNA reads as TGTGCCAGCACTGGAGAGAACACTGAAGCTTTCTTT. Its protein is CASTGENTEAFF.

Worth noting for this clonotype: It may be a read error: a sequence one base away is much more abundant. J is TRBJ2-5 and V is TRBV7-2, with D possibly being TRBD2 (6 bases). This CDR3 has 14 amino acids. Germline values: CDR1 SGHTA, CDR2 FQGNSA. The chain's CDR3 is CANSLSGGEETQYF. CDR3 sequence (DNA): TGTGCCAACAGCTTAAGTGGCGGGGAAGAGACCCAGTACTTC.